Sequencing of this TCR beta chain was carried out in a study of blood T cell repertoires in COVID-19. Study at large: The origin of the acute and convalescent COVID-19 samples was the United States, Italy and Spain. PBMCs, B-cell-depleted T cells, or T cells provided the cDNA or gDNA that made up the material.

Per the original data handling: Counts of nucleated cells, estimated from reference gene primer amplification, were obtained. The assay was immunoSEQ multiplex PCR, and TCRdb's table has in-frame clones only and misses some. V and J calls plus clone size are reproduced from that table; the DNA served to infer D and trimming. This sample yields 200,000 or so clones, of which around 90% are seen a single time; around 2.6% belongs to the top ten. Looked up from germline, CDR1 is SGDLS and CDR2 is YYNGEE. This CDR3 is built from 15 residues. With V trimmed by 3 bases and J by 4 bases, 3 bases remained unmatched.

This TCR came from a woman between 25 and 40 years old who had recovered from COVID-19. Sequenced input: PBMCs or T cells enriched from blood (not recorded which). The chain couples TRBV9 to TRBJ2-1; TRBD2 aligns across 11 bases. In DNA form, the CDR3 reads TGTGCCAGCAGCGGGACTAGCGGGTCATACAATGAGCAGTTCTTC. Its protein is CASSGTSGSYNEQFF.